A single T cell receptor (beta chain) is shown here with its context. The target antigen is unknown. It was with 60 Vbeta and 13 Jbeta primers that the PCR ran. Profiling relied on immunoSEQ multiplex PCR, and the TCRdb table lists in-frame clones only, not all of them. Seen here are tens of thousands of clones, about 73% observed once, and the top ten hold roughly 9.8%. The V segment lost 2 bases and the J segment 3 bases; nucleotides outside the gene matches: 10. Germline-derived CDR1 and CDR2 are SGHTA and FQGNSA. This CDR3 spans 17 amino acids. This specimen belongs to a study of cytomegalovirus exposure and HLA in healthy donors. General study findings and limits: CMV serostatus was the sole immune exposure data available.

Sequencing was done on a sample of PBMCs. J is TRBJ1-1 and V is TRBV7-2, with 9 bases matching TRBD1. The TCR was taken from a woman in her twenties or thirties in good health and CMV-seronegative. The CDR3 region is CASSLSGTGLLDTEAFF. In DNA form, the CDR3 reads TGTGCCAGCAGCTTATCCGGGACAGGGTTATTGGACACTGAAGCTTTCTTT.